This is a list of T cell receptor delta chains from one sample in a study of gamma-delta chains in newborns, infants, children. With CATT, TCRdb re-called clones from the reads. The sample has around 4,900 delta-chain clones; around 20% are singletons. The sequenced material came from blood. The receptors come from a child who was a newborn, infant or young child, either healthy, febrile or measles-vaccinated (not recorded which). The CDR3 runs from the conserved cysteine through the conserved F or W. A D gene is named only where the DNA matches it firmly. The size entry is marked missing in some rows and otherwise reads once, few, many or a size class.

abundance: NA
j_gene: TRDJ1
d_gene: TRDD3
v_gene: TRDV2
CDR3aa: CACGTEGGWGISDKLIF
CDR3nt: TGTGCCTGTGGCACCGAAGGTGGCTGGGGGATCTCCGATAAACTCATCTTT

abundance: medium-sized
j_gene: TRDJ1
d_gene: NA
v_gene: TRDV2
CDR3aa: CACDSVGPGTDKLIF
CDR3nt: TGTGCCTGTGACTCAGTCGGCCCTGGAACCGATAAACTCATCTTT

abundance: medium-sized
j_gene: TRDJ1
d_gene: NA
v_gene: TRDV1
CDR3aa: CALGEGPPSYRGRKGTDKLIF
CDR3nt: TGTGCTCTTGGGGAAGGCCCCCCTTCTTACCGGGGGAGAAAGGGGACCGATAAACTCATCTTT

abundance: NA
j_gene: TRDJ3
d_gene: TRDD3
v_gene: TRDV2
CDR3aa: CACDTRMTGGHSWDTRQMFF
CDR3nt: TGTGCCTGTGACACGAGGATGACTGGGGGGCACTCCTGGGACACCCGACAGATGTTTTTC

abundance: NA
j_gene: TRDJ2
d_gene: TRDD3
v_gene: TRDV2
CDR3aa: CACDTMGERAQLFF
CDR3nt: TGTGCCTGTGACACGATGGGGGAGAGAGCACAACTCTTCTTT

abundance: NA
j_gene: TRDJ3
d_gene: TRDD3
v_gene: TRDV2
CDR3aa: CACDTGELGATTWDTRQMFF
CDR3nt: TGTGCCTGCGACACCGGGGAACTGGGGGCCACAACCTGGGACACCCGACAGATGTTTTTC

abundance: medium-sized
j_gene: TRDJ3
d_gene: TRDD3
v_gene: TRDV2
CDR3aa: CACDPTGGYSSWDTRQMFF
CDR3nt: TGTGCCTGTGACCCTACTGGGGGATACAGCTCCTGGGACACCCGACAGATGTTTTTC

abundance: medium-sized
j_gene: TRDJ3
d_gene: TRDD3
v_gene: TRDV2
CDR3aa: CACDSTGGYSSWDTRQMFF
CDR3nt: TGTGCCTGTGACAGTACTGGGGGATACAGCTCCTGGGACACCCGACAGATGTTTTTC

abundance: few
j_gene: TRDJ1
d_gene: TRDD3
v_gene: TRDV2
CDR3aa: CACEAVLGDPYTDKPIF
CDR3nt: TGTGCCTGTGAGGCAGTACTGGGGGACCCGTACACCGATAAACCCATCTTT

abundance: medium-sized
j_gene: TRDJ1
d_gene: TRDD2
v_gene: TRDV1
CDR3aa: CALALPTTVLGLEDTDKLIF
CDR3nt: TGTGCTCTCGCTCTTCCTACGACCGTACTGGGACTAGAGGACACCGATAAACTCATCTTT

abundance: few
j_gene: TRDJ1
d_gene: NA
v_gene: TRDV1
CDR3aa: CALGEPPRGSLIF
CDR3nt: TGTGCTCTTGGGGAACCTCCCCGGGGGTCGCTCATCTTC

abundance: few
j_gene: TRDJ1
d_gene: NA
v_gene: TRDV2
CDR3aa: CACDLVGGTDKLIF
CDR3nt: TGTGCCTGTGACCTGGTAGGGGGGACCGATAAACTCATCTTT

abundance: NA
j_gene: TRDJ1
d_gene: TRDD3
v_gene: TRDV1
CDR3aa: CALETYPSSTPYWGIQDYTDKLIF
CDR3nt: TGTGCTCTTGAGACCTATCCTTCCTCCACACCGTACTGGGGGATACAAGATTACACCGATAAACTCATCTTT

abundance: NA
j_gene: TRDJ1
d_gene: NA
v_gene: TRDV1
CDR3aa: CALGERHASRGTDKLIF
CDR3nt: TGTGCTCTTGGGGAACGCCATGCCAGCAGGGGTACCGATAAACTCATCTTT

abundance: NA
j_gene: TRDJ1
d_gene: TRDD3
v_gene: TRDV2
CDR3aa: CACAPVLGVSIYTDKLIF
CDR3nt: TGTGCCTGTGCTCCCGTACTGGGGGTTTCCATTTACACCGATAAACTCATCTTT

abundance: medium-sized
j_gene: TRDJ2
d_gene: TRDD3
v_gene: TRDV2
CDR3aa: CACDFLLGDGPTAQLFF
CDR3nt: TGTGCCTGTGATTTTCTACTGGGGGACGGCCCGACAGCACAACTCTTCTTT

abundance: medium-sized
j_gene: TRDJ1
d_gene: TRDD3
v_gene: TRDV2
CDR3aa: CACDLLGDKDTDKLIF
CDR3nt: TGTGCCTGTGACCTACTGGGGGATAAGGACACCGATAAACTCATCTTT

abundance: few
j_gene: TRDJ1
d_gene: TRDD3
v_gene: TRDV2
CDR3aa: CACDTGGYTDKLIF
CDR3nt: TGTGCCTGTGACACTGGGGGATACACCGATAAACTCATCTTT

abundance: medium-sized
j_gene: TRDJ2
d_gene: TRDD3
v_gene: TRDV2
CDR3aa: CACDTLGDLPSAQLFF
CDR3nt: TGTGCCTGTGACACTCTGGGGGATCTTCCTTCAGCACAACTCTTCTTT